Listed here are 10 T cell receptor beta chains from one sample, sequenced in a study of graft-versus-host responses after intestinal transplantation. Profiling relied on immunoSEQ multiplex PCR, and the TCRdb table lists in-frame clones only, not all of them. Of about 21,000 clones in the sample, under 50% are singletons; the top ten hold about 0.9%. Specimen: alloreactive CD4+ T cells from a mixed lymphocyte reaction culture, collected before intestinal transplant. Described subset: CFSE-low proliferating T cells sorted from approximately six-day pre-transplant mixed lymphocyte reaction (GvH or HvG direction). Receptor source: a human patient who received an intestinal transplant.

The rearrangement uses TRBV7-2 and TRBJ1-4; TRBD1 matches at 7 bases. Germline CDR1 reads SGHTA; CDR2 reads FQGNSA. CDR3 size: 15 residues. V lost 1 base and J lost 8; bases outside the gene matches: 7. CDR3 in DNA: TGTGCCAGCAGCTTAGTGGGCGCGACAGGGGAAAAACTGTTTTTT. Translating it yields CASSLVGATGEKLFF.

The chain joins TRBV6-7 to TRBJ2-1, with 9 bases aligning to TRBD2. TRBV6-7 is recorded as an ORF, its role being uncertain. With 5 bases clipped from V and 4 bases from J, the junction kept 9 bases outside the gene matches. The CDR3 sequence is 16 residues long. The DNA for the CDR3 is TGTGCCAGCAGTAAACTAGCGGGTGTATATTACAATGAGCAGTTCTTC. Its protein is CASSKLAGVYYNEQFF.

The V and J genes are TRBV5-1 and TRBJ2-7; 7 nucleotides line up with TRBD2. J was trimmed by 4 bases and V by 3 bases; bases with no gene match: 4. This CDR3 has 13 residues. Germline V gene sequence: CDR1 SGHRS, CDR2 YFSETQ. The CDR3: CASSSPGGYEQYF. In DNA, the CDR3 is TGCGCCAGCAGCTCCCCCGGGGGGTACGAGCAGTACTTC.

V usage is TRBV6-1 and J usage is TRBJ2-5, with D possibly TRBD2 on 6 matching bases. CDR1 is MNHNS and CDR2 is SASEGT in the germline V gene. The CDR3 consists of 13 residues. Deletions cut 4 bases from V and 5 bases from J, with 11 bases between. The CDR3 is CASSGGVRETQYF. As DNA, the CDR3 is TGTGCCAGCAGTGGGGGGGTCCGTGAGACCCAGTACTTC.

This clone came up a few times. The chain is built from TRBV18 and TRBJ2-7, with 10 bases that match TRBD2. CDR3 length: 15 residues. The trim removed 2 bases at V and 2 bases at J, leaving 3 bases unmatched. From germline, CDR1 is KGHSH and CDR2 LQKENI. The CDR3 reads CASSPTSGVTYEQYF. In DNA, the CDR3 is TGTGCCAGCTCACCAACTAGCGGGGTAACCTACGAGCAGTACTTC.

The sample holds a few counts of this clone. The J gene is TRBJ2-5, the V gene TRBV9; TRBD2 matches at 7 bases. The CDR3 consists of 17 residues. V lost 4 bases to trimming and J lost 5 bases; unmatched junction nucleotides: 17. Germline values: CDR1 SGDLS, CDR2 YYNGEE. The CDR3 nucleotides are TGTGCCAGCAGCCTGAGGATGTTGGGGAGGGTAGGGGAGACCCAGTACTTC. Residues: CASSLRMLGRVGETQYF.

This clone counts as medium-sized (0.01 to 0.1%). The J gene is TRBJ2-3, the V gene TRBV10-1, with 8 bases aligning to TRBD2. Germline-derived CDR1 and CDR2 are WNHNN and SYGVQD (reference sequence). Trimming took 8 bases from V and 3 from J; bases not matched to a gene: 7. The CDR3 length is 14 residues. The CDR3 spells CASSRGGGTDTQYF. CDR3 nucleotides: TGCGCCAGCTCCCGGGGGGGCGGGACAGATACGCAGTATTTT.

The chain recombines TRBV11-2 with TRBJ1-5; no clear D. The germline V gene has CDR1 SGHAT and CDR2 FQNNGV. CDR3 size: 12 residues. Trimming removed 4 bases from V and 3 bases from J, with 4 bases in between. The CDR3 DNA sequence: TGTGCCAGCAGCTCTCCCAATCAGCCCCAGCATTTT. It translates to CASSSPNQPQHF.

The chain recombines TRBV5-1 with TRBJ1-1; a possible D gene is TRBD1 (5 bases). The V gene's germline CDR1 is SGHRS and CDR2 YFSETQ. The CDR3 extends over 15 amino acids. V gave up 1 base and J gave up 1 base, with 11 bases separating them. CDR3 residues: CASSLRAGRNTEAFF. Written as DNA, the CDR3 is TGCGCCAGCAGCTTGCGGGCAGGGCGGAACACTGAAGCTTTCTTT.

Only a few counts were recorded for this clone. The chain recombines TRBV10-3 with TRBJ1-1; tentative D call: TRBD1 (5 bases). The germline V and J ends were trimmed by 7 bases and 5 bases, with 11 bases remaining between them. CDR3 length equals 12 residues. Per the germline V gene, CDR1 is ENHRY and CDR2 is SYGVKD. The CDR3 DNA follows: TGTGCCATCACGGAGGGGCGGACTGAAGCTTTCTTT. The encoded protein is CAITEGRTEAFF.